This T cell receptor (beta chain) was recorded in a study of T cell repertoires in cytomegalovirus infection. Across the whole study: A matching HLA type, together with CMV infection, was signaled by public TCR beta signatures.

A few counts support this clonotype. Its matching antigen is unknown. Germline lookup yields CDR1 MNHEY and CDR2 SMNVEV (reference sequence). V dropped 5 bases and J dropped 4; count of bases not matched to a gene: 11. The CDR3 is 17 amino acids. TCRdb used MiXCR to reprocess the reads, holding one entry per CDR3 protein. Of 200,000 to 250,000 distinct CDR3 sequences detected, about 20% appear once; the ten largest clones hold around a sixth. Notes on the study in general: The ex vivo response showed dominance by HLA-C-restricted CMV-specific TCR beta clonotypes. Based on cumulative public TCR beta family frequency, carriers of CMV plus the relevant HLA were identified.

The clonotype comes from a human donor in good health (CMV status not recorded). Some clones in this sample may be carry-over from other donors' samples. This chain links TRBV27 with TRBJ2-2; 9 bases match TRBD1. Source material: CD8+ T cells from PBMCs. DNA of the CDR3: TGTGCCAGCAGTCTATACACAGGGGGCGCAGGCACCGGGGAGCTGTTTTTT. Its translation: CASSLYTGGAGTGELFF.